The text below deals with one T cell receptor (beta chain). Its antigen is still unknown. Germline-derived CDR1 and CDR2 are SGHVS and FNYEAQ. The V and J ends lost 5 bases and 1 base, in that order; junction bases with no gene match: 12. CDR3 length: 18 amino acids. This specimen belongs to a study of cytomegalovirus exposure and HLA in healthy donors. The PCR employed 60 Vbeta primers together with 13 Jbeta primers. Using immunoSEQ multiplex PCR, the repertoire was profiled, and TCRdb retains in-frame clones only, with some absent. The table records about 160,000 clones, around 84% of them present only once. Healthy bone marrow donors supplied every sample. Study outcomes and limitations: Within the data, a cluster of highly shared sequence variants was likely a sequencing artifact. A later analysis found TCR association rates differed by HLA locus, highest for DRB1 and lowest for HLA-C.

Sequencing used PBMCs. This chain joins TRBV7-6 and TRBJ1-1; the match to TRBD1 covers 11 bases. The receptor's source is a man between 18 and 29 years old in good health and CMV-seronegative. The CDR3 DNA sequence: TGTGCCAGCAGCCCGCTCTTGGTGGACAGGGGGCGGAACACTGAAGCTTTCTTT. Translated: CASSPLLVDRGRNTEAFF.